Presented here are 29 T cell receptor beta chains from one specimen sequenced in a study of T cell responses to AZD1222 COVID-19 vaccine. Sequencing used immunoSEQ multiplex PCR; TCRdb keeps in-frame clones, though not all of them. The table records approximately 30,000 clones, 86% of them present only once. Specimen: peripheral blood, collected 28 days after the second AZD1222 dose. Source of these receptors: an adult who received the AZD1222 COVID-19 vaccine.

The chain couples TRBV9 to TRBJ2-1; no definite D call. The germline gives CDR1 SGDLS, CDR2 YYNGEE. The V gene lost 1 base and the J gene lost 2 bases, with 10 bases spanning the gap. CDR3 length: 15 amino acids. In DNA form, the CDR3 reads TGTGCCAGCAGCGTATTGGCGGCAACCTACAATGAGCAGTTCTTC. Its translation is CASSVLAATYNEQFF.

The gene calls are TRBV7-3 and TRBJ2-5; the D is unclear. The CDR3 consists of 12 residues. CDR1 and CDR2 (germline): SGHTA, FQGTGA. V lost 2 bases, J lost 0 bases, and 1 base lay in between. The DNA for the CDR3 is TGTGCCAGCAGCTTATACCAAGAGACCCAGTACTTC. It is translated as CASSLYQETQYF.

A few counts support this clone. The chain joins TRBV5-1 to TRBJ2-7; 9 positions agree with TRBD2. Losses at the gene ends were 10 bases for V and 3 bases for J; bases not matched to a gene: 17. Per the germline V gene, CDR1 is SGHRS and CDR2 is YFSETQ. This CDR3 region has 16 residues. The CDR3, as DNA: TGCGCCGCCTCCTTCTTTCCCCTAGCGGGAAACTACGAGCAGTACTTC. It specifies CAASFFPLAGNYEQYF.

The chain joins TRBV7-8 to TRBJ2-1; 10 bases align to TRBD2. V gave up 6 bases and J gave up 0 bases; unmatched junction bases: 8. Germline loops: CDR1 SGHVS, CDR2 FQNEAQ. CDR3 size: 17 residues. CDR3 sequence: CASRRTGTSDSYNEQFF. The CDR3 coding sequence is TGTGCCAGCAGGAGAACCGGGACTAGCGACTCCTACAATGAGCAGTTCTTC.

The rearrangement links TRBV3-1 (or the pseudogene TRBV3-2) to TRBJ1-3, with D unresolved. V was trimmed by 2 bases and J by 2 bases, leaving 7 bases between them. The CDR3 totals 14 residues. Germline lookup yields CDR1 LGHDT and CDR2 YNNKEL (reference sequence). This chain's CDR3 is CASSQKVAGNTIYF. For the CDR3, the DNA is TGTGCCAGCAGCCAAAAGGTAGCTGGAAACACCATATATTTT.

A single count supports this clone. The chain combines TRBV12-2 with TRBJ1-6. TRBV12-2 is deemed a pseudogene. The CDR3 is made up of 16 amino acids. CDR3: CASRPGREVAGSPLHF. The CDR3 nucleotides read TGTGCAAGTCGCCCAGGGAGGGAAGTGGCCGGTTCACCCCTCCACTTT.

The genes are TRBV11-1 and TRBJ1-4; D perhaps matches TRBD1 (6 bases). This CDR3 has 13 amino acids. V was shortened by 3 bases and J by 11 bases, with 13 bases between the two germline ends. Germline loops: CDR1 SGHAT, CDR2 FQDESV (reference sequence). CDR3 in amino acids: CASSFAGDNKLFF. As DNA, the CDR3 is TGTGCCAGCAGCTTCGCAGGGGACAACAAACTGTTTTTT.

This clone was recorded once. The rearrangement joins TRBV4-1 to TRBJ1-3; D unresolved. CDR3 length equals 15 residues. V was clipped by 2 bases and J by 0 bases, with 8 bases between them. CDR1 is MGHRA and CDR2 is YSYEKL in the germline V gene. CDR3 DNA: TGCGCCAGCAGCCAATTCGACATCTCTGGAAACACCATATATTTT. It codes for CASSQFDISGNTIYF.

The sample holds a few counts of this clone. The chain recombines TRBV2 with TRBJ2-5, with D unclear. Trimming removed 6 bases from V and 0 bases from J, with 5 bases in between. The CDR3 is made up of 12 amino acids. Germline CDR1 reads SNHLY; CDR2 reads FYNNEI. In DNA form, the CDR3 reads TGTGCCAGCAGAGGCGACCAAGAGACCCAGTACTTC. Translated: CASRGDQETQYF. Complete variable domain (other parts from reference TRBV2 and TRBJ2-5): EPEVTQTPSHQVTQMGQEVILRCVPISNHLYFYWYRQILGQKVEFLVSFYNNEISEKSEIFDDQFSVERPDGSNFTLKIRSTKLEDSAMYFCASRGDQETQYFGPGTRLLVL.

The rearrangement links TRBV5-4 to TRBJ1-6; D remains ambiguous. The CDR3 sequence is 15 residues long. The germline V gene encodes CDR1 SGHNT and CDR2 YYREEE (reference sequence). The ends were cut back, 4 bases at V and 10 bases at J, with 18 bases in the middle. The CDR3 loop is CASSLAGRQGSPLHF. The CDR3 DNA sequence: TGTGCCAGCAGCCTCGCCGGGCGACAAGGATCACCCCTCCACTTT.

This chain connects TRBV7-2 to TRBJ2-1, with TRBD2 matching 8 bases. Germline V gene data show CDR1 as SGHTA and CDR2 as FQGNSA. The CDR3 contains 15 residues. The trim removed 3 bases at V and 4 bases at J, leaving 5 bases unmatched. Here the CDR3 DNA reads TGTGCCAGCAGCTTCAGCGGGGGAGCTTACAATGAGCAGTTCTTC. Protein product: CASSFSGGAYNEQFF.

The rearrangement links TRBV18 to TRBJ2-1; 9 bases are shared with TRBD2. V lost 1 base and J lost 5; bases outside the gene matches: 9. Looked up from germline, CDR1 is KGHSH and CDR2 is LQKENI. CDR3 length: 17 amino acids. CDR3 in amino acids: CASSPRPQTSGNNEQFF. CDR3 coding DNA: TGTGCCAGCTCACCACGTCCCCAGACTAGCGGAAACAATGAGCAGTTCTTC. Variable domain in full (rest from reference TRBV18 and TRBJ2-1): NAGVMQNPRHLVRRRGQEARLRCSPMKGHSHVYWYRQLPEEGLKFMVYLQKENIIDESGMPKERFSAEFPKEGPSILRIQQVVRGDSAAYFCASSPRPQTSGNNEQFFGPGTRLTVL.

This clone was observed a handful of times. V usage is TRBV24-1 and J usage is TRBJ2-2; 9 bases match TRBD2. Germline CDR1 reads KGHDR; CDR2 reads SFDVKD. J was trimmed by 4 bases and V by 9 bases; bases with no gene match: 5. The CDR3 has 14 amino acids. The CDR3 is CATQGRGGTGELFF. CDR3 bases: TGTGCCACCCAGGGGCGGGGGGGCACCGGGGAGCTGTTTTTT.

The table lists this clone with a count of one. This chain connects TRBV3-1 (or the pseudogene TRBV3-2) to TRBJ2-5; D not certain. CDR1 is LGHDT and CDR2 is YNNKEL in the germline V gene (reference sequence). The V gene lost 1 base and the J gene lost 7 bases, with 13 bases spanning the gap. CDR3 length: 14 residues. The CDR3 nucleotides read TGTGCCAGCAGCCAAGTAATGGCTGATGGGACCCAGTACTTC. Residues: CASSQVMADGTQYF.

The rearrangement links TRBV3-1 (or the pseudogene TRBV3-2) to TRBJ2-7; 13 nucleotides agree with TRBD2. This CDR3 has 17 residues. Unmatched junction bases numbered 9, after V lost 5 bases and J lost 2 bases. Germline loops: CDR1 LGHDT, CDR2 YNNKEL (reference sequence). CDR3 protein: CASSGQGLAGTTYEQYF. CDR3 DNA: TGTGCCAGCAGCGGCCAGGGACTAGCGGGAACGACCTACGAGCAGTACTTC.

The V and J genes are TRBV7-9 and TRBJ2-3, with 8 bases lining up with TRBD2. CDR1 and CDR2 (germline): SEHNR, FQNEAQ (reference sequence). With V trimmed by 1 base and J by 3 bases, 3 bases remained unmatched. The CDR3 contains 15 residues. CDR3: CASSLDGLATDTQYF. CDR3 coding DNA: TGTGCCAGCAGCTTAGACGGACTAGCAACAGATACGCAGTATTTT.

The CDR3 is CASSGGSQGFTEAFF. DNA for the CDR3: TGCGCCAGCAGCGGGGGGTCCCAGGGTTTCACTGAAGCTTTCTTT. V is TRBV5-1 and J is TRBJ1-1, with D perhaps TRBD1 (5 bases). Trimming left V 4 bases short and J 4 bases short, with 17 bases between. The CDR3 runs 15 residues. Germline CDR1 reads SGHRS; CDR2 reads YFSETQ.

The DNA of the CDR3 is TGTGCCTGGACCCGGGACGGGAATTATTCACCCCTCCACTTT. The encoded protein is CAWTRDGNYSPLHF. V usage is TRBV30 and J usage is TRBJ1-6; possibly TRBD1 for D (5 bases). Trimming left V 4 bases short and J 8 bases short, with 15 bases between. This CDR3 spans 14 amino acids. The germline gives CDR1 GTSNPN, CDR2 SVGIG (reference sequence).

DNA of the CDR3: TGTGCCAGCAGTGAAATACCGGGACAGGGATATTCACCCCTCCACTTT. It codes for CASSEIPGQGYSPLHF. This rearrangement joins TRBV6-1 to TRBJ1-6, with 9 bases lining up with TRBD1. The length of the CDR3 is 16 residues. Germline V gene data show CDR1 as MNHNS and CDR2 as SASEGT. V trimming: 2 bases; J trimming: 8 bases; junction bases outside the gene matches: 7.

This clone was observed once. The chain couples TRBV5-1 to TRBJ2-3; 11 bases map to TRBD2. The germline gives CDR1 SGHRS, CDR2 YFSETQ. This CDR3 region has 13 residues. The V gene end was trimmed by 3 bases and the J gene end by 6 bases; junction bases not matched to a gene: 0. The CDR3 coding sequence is TGCGCCAGCAGCTGGACTAGCGGGGATACGCAGTATTTT. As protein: CASSWTSGDTQYF. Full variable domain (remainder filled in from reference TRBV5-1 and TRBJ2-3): KAGVTQTPRYLIKTRGQQVTLSCSPISGHRSVSWYQQTPGQGLQFLFEYFSETQRNKGNFPGRFSGRQFSNSRSEMNVSTLELGDSALYLCASSWTSGDTQYFGPGTRLTVL.

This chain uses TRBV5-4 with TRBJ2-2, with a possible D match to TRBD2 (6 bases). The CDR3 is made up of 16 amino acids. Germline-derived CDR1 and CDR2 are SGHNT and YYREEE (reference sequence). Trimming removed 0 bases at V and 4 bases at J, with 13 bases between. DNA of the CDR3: TGTGCCAGCAGCTTGGTTGGGGGGTTAACCACCGGGGAGCTGTTTTTT. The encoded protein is CASSLVGGLTTGELFF.

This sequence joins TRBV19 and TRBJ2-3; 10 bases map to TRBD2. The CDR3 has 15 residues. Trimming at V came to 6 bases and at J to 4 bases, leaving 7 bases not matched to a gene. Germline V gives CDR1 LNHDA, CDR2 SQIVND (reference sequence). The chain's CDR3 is CASRPSGGASDTQYF. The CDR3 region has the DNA TGTGCCAGTAGGCCCAGCGGGGGGGCGTCAGATACGCAGTATTTT. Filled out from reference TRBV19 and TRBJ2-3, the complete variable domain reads DGGITQSPKYLFRKEGQNVTLSCEQNLNHDAMYWYRQDPGQGLRLIYYSQIVNDFQKGDIAEGYSVSREKKESFPLTVTSAQKNPTAFYLCASRPSGGASDTQYFGPGTRLTVL.

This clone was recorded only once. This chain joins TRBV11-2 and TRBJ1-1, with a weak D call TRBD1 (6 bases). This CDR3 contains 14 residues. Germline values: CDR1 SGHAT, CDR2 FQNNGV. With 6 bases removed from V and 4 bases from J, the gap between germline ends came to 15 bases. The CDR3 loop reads CASRFGRGGTEAFF. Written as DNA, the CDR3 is TGTGCCAGCAGGTTTGGGAGGGGGGGCACTGAAGCTTTCTTT.

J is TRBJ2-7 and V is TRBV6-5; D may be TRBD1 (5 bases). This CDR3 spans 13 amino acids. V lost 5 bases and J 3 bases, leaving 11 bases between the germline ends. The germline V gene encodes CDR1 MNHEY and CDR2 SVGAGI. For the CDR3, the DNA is TGTGCCAGCAGTCTGCTTAGGGGCTACGAGCAGTACTTC. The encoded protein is CASSLLRGYEQYF.

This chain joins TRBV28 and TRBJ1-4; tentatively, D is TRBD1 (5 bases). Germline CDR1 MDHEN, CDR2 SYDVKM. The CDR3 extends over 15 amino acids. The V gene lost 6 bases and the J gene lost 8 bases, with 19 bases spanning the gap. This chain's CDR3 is CASSQSGSGREKLFF. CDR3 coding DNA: TGTGCCAGCAGCCAGTCAGGGTCTGGAAGGGAAAAACTGTTTTTT.

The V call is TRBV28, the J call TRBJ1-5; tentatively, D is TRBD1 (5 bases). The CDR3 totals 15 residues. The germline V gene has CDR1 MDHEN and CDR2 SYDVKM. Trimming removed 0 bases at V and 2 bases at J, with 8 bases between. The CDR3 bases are TGTGCCAGCAGTTTATGGGGAGGGGGCAATCAGCCCCAGCATTTT. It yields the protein CASSLWGGGNQPQHF.

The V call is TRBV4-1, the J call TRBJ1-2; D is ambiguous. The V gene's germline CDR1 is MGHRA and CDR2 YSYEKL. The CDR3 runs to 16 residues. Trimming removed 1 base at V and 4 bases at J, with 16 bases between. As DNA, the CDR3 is TGCGCCAGCAGCCAAGCGCACGGTCAGTCCTTCTATGGCTACACCTTC. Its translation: CASSQAHGQSFYGYTF.

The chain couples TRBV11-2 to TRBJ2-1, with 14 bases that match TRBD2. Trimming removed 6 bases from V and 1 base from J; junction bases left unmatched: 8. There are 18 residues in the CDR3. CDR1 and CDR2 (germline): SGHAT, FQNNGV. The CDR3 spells CASSSRTSGRRSYNEQFF. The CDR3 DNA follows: TGTGCCAGCAGTTCCCGGACTAGCGGGAGGAGATCCTACAATGAGCAGTTCTTC.

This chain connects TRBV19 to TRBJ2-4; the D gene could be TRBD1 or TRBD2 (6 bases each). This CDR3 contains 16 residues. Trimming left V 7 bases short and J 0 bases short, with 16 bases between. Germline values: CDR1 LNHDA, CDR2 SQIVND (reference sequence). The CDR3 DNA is TGTGCCAGTAACTGGGGGGCAGCACTAGCCAAAAACATTCAGTACTTC. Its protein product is CASNWGAALAKNIQYF.